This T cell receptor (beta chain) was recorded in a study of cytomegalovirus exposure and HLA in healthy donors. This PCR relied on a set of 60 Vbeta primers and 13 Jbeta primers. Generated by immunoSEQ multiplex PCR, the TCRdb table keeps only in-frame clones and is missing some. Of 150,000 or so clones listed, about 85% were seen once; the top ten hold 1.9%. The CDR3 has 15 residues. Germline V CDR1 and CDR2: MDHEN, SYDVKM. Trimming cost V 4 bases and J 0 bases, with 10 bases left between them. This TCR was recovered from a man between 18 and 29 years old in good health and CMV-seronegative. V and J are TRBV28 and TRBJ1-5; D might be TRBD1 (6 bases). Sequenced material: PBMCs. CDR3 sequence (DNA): TGTGCCAGCAGTTCAGGGGAAATTAGCAATCAGCCCCAGCATTTT. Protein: CASSSGEISNQPQHF.